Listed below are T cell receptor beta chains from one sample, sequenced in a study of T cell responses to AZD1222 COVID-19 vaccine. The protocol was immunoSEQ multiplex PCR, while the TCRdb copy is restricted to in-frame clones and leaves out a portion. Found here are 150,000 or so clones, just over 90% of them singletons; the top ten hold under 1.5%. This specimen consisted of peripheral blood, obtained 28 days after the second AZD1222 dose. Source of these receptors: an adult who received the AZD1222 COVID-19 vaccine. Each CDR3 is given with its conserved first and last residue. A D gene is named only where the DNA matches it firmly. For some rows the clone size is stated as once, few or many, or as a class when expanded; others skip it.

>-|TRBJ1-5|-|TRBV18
CASSPGRANQPQHF
TGTGCCAGCTCACCGGGGAGAGCCAATCAGCCCCAGCATTTT
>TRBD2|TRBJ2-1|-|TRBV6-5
CASRARGSSYNEQFF
TGTGCCAGCAGGGCGCGGGGGAGCTCCTACAATGAGCAGTTCTTC
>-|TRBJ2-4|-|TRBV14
CASSRLVDRGQNIQYF
TGTGCCAGCAGCAGACTAGTTGATCGAGGACAAAACATTCAGTACTTC
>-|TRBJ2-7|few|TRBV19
CASSHVPAYEQYF
TGTGCCAGTAGTCATGTACCTGCCTACGAGCAGTACTTC
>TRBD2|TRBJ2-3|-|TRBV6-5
CASVRGGTDTQYF
TGTGCCAGCGTCCGGGGGGGCACAGATACGCAGTATTTT
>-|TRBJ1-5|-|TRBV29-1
CSVGSGLYNQPQHF
TGCAGCGTTGGTTCAGGTCTTTACAATCAGCCCCAGCATTTT
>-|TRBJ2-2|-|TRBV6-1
CASSEGHTQGSTGELFF
TGTGCCAGCAGTGAAGGCCACACACAGGGTAGCACCGGGGAGCTGTTTTTT
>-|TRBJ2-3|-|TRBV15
CATSRDRATQYF
TGTGCCACCAGCAGAGATAGGGCTACGCAGTATTTT
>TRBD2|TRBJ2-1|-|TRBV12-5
CASGLVSGAGSYNEQFF
TGTGCTAGTGGTTTGGTGTCCGGAGCGGGGAGCTACAATGAGCAGTTCTTC
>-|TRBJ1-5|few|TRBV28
CASNTGNQPQHF
TGTGCCAGCAACACAGGGAATCAGCCCCAGCATTTT
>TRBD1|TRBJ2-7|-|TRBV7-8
CASSAGTGGDEQYF
TGTGCCAGCAGCGCAGGGACAGGGGGCGATGAGCAGTACTTC
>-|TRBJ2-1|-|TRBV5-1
CASSLVAGIRNEQFF
TGCGCCAGCAGCTTGGTGGCGGGAATCCGGAATGAGCAGTTCTTC
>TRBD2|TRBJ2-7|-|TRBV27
CASSLSGGIDYEQYF
TGTGCCAGCAGTCTTAGCGGGGGGATAGACTACGAGCAGTACTTC